These 8 T cell receptor beta chains were sequenced from one sample in a study of T cell changes during pregnancy in multiple sclerosis. Using immunoSEQ multiplex PCR, the repertoire was profiled, and TCRdb retains in-frame clones only, with some absent. The table lists 45,000 to 60,000 clones, roughly 93% of them singletons, with around 1.9% in the top ten. Here the sequenced sample was peripheral blood, taken in the second trimester of pregnancy. Source of these receptors: a female donor with multiple sclerosis, enrolled in a pregnancy study.

This rearrangement joins TRBV30 to TRBJ1-1; weak D call: TRBD1 (5 bases). The CDR3 runs 13 residues. V lost 5 bases and J lost 0, with 10 bases in between. Germline V gene data show CDR1 as GTSNPN and CDR2 as SVGIG (reference sequence). The CDR3 reads CAWGGRMNTEAFF. CDR3 nucleotide sequence: TGTGCCTGGGGGGGGAGAATGAACACTGAAGCTTTCTTT.

This chain connects TRBV7-3 to TRBJ2-1; 14 bases fit TRBD2. With 8 bases clipped from V and 7 bases from J, the junction kept 4 bases outside the gene matches. The germline gives CDR1 SGHTA, CDR2 FQGTGA. This CDR3 is 14 amino acids long. For the CDR3, the DNA is TGTGCCAGCGGGACTAGCGGGAGTGTAAATGAGCAGTTCTTC. Residues: CASGTSGSVNEQFF.

V and J are TRBV5-1 and TRBJ1-1; D may be TRBD1 (5 bases). The CDR3 totals 13 residues. V shed 7 bases and J shed 4 bases, with 14 bases lying between them. CDR1 SGHRS and CDR2 YFSETQ come from the germline V gene. CDR3 sequence: CASGVGGGTEAFF. CDR3 coding DNA: TGCGCCAGCGGGGTGGGGGGTGGCACTGAAGCTTTCTTT.

This chain connects TRBV7-2 to TRBJ1-3; TRBD1 might be the D (5 bases). This CDR3 has 13 amino acids. V lost 5 bases to trimming and J lost 6 bases, with 11 bases between them. The germline gives CDR1 SGHTA, CDR2 FQGNSA. CDR3 nucleotide sequence: TGTGCCAGCAGCACCGGCAGGGCAAACACCATATATTTT. Protein sequence: CASSTGRANTIYF.

The chain joins TRBV5-6 to TRBJ2-3, with a possible D match to TRBD2 (5 bases). The V end was cut by 0 bases, the J end by 4 bases, with 9 bases between. The germline CDR1 and CDR2 sequences are SGHDT and YYEEEE. The CDR3 covers 14 residues. The CDR3 spells CASSLEEAADTQYF. The CDR3 DNA reads as TGTGCCAGCAGCTTGGAGGAGGCTGCAGATACGCAGTATTTT.

This clone was recorded only once. The sample holds other DNA sequences that translate to the same CDR3. CDR3 loop: CASSEQGTETQYF. CDR3 nucleotides: TGTGCCAGCAGTGAGCAGGGGACGGAGACCCAGTACTTC. V is TRBV2 and J is TRBJ2-5; D might be TRBD1 (6 bases). The CDR3 length is 13 residues. The V and J ends lost 3 bases and 5 bases respectively, with 10 bases between them. CDR1 is SNHLY and CDR2 is FYNNEI in the germline V gene.

The chain links TRBV7-9 to TRBJ2-3; perhaps TRBD1 as D (6 bases). Germline V lookup: CDR1 SEHNR, CDR2 FQNEAQ (reference sequence). V lost 1 base to trimming and J lost 7 bases, with 12 bases between them. This CDR3 has 14 amino acids. The CDR3 here is CASSLEQGTNTQYF. CDR3 nucleotide sequence: TGTGCCAGCAGCTTAGAACAGGGCACGAATACGCAGTATTTT. The complete variable domain, with remaining parts taken from reference TRBV7-9 and TRBJ2-3, reads DTGVSQNPRHKITKRGQNVTFRCDPISEHNRLYWYRQTLGQGPEFLTYFQNEAQLEKSRLLSDRFSAERPKGSFSTLEIQRTEQGDSAMYLCASSLEQGTNTQYFGPGTRLTVL.

This rearrangement joins TRBV29-1 to TRBJ2-1; TRBD2 matches 10 bases. CDR1 and CDR2 from the germline V gene are SQVTM and ANQGSEA. CDR3 length: 16 amino acids. With V trimmed by 6 bases and J by 0 bases, 8 bases remained unmatched. In DNA form, the CDR3 reads TGCAGCGTCGGACTAGCGGTCCCCAGCTCCTACAATGAGCAGTTCTTC. Amino acids: CSVGLAVPSSYNEQFF.